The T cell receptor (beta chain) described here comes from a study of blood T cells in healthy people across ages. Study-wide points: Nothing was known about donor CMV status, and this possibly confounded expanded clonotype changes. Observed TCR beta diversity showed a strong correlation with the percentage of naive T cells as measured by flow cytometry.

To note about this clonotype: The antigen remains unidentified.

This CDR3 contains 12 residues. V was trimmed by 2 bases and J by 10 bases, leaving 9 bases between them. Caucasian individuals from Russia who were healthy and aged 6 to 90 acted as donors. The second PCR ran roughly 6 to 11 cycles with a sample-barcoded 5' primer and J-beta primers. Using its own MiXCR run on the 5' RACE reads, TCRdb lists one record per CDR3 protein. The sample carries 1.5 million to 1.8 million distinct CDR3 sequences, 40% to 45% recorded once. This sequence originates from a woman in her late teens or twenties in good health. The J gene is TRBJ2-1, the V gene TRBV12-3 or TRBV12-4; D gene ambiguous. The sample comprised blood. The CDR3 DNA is TGTGCCAGCAGTTTAAGGGTGGCGGAGCAGTTCTTC. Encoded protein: CASSLRVAEQFF.